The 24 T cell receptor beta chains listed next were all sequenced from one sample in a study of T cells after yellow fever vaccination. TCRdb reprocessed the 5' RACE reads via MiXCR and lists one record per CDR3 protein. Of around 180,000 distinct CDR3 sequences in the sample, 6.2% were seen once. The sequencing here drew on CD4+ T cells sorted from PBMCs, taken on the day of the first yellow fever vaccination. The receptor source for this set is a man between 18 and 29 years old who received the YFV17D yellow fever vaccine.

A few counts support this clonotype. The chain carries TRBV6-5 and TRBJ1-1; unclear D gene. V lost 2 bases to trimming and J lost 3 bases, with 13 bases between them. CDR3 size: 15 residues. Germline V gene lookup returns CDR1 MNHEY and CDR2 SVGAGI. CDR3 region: CASSYTYRGDTEAFF. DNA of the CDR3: TGTGCCAGCAGTTACACATACCGAGGCGACACTGAAGCTTTCTTT.

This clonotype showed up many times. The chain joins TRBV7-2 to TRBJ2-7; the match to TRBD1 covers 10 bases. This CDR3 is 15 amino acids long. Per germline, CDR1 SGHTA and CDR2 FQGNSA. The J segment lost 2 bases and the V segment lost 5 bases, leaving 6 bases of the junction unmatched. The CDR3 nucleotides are TGTGCCAGCAGCGCGAGAGGGACAGGGGCCTACGAGCAGTACGTC. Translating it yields CASSARGTGAYEQYV.

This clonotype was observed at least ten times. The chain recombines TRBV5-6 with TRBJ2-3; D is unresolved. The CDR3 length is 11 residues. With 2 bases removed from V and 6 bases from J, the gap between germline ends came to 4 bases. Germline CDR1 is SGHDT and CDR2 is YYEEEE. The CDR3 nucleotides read TGTGCCAGCAGCTTCTACGATACGCAGTATTTT. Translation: CASSFYDTQYF. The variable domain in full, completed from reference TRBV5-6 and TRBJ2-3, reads DAGVTQSPTHLIKTRGQQVTLRCSPKSGHDTVSWYQQALGQGPQFIFQYYEEEERQRGNFPDRFSGHQFPNYSSELNVNALLLGDSALYLCASSFYDTQYFGPGTRLTVL.

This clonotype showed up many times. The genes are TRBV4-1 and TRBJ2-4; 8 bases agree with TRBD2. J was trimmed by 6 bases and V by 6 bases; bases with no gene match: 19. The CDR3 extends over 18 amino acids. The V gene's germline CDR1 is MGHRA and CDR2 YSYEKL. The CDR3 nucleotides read TGCGCCAGCAGACCCCGCACGGACGGGACTAGTGAGAGAAACATTCAGTACTTC. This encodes CASRPRTDGTSERNIQYF.

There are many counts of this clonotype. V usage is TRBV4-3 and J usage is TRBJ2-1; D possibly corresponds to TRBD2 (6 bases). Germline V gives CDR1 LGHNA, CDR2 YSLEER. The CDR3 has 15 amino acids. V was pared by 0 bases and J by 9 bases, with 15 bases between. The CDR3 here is CASSQDRGGVLEQFF. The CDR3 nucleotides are TGCGCCAGCAGCCAAGATCGTGGCGGGGTCCTTGAGCAGTTCTTC.

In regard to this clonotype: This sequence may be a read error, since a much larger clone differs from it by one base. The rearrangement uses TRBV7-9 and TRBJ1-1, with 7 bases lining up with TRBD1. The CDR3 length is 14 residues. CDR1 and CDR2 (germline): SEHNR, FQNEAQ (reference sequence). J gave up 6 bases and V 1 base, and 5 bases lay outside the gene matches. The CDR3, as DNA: TGTGCCAGCAGCTTAGAAGGGACAGACTCTGAAGCTTTCTTT. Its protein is CASSLEGTDSEAFF. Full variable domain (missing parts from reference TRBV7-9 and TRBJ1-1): DTGVSQNPRHKITKRGQNVTFRCDPISEHNRLYWYRQTLGQGPEFLTYFQNEAQLEKSRLLSDRFSAERPKGSFSTLEIQRTEQGDSAMYLCASSLEGTDSEAFFGQGTRLTVV.

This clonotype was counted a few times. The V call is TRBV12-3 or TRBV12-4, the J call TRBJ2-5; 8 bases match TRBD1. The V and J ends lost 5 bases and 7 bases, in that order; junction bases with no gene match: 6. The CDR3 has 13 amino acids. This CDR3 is CASSLQGATTQYF. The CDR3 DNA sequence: TGTGCCAGCAGTCTTCAGGGGGCTACGACCCAGTACTTC.

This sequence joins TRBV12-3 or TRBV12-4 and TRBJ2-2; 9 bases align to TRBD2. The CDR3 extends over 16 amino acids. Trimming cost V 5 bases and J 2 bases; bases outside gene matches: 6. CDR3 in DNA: TGTGCCAGCAGTCGAGGTAGCGGGGGAAACACCGGGGAGCTGTTTTTT. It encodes CASSRGSGGNTGELFF.

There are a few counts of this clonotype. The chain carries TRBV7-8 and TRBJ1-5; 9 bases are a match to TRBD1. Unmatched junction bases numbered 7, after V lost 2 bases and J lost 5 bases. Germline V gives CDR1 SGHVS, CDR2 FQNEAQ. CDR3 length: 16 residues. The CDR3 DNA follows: TGTGCCAGCAGCTTAAGGGGGACAGGGACCTATCAGCCCCAGCATTTT. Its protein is CASSLRGTGTYQPQHF. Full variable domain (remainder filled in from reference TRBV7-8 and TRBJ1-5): GAGVSQSPRYKVAKRGQDVALRCDPISGHVSLFWYQQALGQGPEFLTYFQNEAQLDKSGLPSDRFFAERPEGSVSTLKIQRTQQEDSAVYLCASSLRGTGTYQPQHFGDGTRLSIL.

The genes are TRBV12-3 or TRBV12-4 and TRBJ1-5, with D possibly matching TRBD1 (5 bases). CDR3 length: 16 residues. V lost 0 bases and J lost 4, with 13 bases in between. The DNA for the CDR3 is TGTGCCAGCAGTTTAGCCACTGGGGCGGGGAATCAGCCCCAGCATTTT. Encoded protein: CASSLATGAGNQPQHF.

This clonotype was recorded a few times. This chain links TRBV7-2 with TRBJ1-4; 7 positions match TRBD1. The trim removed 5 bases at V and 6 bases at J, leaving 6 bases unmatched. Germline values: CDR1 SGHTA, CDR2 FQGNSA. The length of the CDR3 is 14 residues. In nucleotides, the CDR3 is TGTGCCAGCAGCCCCGGGACAGCTTATGAAAAACTGTTTTTT. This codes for CASSPGTAYEKLFF. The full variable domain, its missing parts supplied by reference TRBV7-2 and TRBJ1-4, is GAGVSQSPSNKVTEKGKDVELRCDPISGHTALYWYRQSLGQGLEFLIYFQGNSAPDKSGLPSDRFSAERTGGSVSTLTIQRTQQEDSAVYLCASSPGTAYEKLFFGSGTQLSVL.

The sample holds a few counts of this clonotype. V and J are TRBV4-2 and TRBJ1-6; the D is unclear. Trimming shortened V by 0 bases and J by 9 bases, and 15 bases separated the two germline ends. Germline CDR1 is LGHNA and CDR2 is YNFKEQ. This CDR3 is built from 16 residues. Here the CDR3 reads CASSQEATRATSPLHF. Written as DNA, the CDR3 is TGTGCCAGCAGCCAAGAAGCCACACGTGCTACTTCACCCCTCCACTTT.

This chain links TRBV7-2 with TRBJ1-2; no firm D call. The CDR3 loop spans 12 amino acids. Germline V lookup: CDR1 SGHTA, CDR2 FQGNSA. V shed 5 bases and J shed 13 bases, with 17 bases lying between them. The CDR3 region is CASSTAGPGATF. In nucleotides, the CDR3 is TGTGCCAGCAGCACCGCCGGACCGGGCGCCACCTTC.

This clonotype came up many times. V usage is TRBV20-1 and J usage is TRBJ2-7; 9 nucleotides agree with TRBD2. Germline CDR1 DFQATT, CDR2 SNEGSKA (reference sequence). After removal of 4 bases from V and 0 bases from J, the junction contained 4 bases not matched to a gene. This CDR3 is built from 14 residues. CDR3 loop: CSATSGGPSYEQYF. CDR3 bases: TGCAGTGCTACAAGCGGGGGGCCCTCCTACGAGCAGTACTTC.

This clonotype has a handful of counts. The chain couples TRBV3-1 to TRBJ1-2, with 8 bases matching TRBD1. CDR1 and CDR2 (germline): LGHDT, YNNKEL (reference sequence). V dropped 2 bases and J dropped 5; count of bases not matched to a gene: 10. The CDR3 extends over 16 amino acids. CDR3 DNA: TGTGCCAGCAGCCAATCTTCCGGGACAGGAGCGTATGGCTACACCTTC. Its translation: CASSQSSGTGAYGYTF.

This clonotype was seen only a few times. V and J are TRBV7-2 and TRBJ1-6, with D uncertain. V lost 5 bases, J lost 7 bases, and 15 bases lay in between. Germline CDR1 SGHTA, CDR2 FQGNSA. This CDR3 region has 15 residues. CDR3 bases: TGTGCCAGCAGCAGACGGACCGTAAGCAATTCACCCCTCCACTTT. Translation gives CASSRRTVSNSPLHF.

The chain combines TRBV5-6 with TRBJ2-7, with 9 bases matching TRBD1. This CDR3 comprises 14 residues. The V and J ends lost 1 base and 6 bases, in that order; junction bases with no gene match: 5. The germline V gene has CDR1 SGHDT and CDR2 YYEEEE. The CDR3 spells CASSLPGQGSEQYF. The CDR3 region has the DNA TGTGCCAGCAGCTTGCCGGGACAGGGTTCCGAGCAGTACTTC.

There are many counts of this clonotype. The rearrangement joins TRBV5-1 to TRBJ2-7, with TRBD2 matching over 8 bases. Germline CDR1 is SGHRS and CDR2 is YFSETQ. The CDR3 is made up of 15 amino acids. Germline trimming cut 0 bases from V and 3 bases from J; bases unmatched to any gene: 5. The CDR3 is CASSLGTSRDYEQYV. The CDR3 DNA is TGCGCCAGCAGCTTGGGGACTAGCCGAGACTACGAGCAGTACGTC.

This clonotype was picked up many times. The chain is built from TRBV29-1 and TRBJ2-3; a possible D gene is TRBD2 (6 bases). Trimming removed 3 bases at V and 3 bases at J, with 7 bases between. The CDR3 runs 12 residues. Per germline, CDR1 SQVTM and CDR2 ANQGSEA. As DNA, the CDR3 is TGCAGCGTTGAGAGCGGGACAGATACGCAGTATTTT. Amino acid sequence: CSVESGTDTQYF.

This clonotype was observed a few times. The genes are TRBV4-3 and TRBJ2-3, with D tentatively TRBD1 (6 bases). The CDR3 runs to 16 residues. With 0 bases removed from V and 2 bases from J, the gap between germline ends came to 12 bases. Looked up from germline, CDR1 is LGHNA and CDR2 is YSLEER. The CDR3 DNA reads TGCGCCAGCAGCCAAGAAAACAGGGTCAACACAGATACGCAGTATTTT. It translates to CASSQENRVNTDTQYF.

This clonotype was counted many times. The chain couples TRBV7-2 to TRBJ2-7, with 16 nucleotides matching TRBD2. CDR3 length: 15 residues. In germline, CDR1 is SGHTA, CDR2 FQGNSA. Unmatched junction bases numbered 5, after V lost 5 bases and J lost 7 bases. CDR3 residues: CASSGGLAGGKEQYF. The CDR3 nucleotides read TGTGCCAGCAGCGGGGGACTAGCGGGGGGGAAAGAGCAGTACTTC.

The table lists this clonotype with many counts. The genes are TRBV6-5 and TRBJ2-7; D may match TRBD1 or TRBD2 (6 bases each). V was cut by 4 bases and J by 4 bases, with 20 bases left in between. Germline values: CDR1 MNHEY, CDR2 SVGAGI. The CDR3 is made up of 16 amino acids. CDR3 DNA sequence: TGTGCCAGCAGTTTTTCGCGCACGGGGGCGGAGTACGAGCAGTACTTC. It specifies CASSFSRTGAEYEQYF.

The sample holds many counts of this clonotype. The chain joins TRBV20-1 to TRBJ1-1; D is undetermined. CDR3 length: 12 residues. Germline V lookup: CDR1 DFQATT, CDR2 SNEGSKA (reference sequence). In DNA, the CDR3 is TGCAGCCAGCTGGACCCGGGAGGTGAAGCTTTCTTT. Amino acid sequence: CSQLDPGGEAFF.

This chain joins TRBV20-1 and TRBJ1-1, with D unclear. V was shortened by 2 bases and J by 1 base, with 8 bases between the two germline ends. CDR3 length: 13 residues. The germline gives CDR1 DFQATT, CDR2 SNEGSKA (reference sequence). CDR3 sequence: CSARTVANTEAFF. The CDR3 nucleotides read TGCAGTGCTAGAACCGTCGCGAACACTGAAGCTTTCTTT.